This is a list of T cell receptor beta chains from one sample in a study of T-cell reconstitution after alpha-beta-depleted transplantation in children. TCRdb analysed the PCR reads with MiXCR anew, one entry per CDR3 protein. The data hold 780,000 or so distinct CDR3 sequences, with around 15% observed a single time. The sample in question was PBMCs, mostly from graft donor cells, obtained 360 days after TCRalphabeta/CD19-depleted stem cell transplant. Source of these receptors: a male patient younger than 18 who had a stem cell transplant for acute lymphoblastic leukemia, so the T cells may come from the graft donor. Each CDR3 is given with its conserved first and last residue. The order of the fields is CDR3 length, clone size, J gene, V gene, D gene, CDR3 DNA, CDR3 protein. The D gene is left open where the match is weak. Clone size is stated in some rows and not others, as once, few, many or a class when expanded.

15	few	TRBJ2-7	TRBV20-1	-	TGCAGTGCTAGATTACCGGATATTAGCGAGATCGAGCAGTACTTC	CSARLPDISEIEQYF
19	few	TRBJ1-3	TRBV4-1	TRBD1	TGCGCCAGCAGCCAAGAGTCACGTGGGACAGGAGCTTTGCGAAACACCATATATTTT	CASSQESRGTGALRNTIYF
15	few	TRBJ2-7	TRBV9	-	TGTGCCAGCAGCGTAGGGGGACTCTCCACTGACGAGCAGTACTTC	CASSVGGLSTDEQYF
16	few	TRBJ2-7	TRBV12-3/TRBV12-4	TRBD2	TGTGCCAGCAGTTTGACTAGCGGGAGAAAGGGGTACGAGCAGTACTTC	CASSLTSGRKGYEQYF
16	-	TRBJ2-1	TRBV7-3	TRBD2	TGTGCCAGCAGCTTAACTTCGGCGGGAGGGGGCAATGAGCAGTTCTTC	CASSLTSAGGGNEQFF
15	few	TRBJ2-3	TRBV24-1	TRBD2	TGTGCCACCAGTGGTAAACTAGCGGGAGGAGATACGCAGTATTTT	CATSGKLAGGDTQYF
13	many	TRBJ2-1	TRBV10-3	-	TGTGCCATCACGGGGTCCCCCTACAATGAGCAGTTCTTC	CAITGSPYNEQFF
15	few	TRBJ2-3	TRBV7-9	TRBD2	TGTGCCAGCAGCTTAAAGCGACTAGCGGCAGATACGCAGTATTTT	CASSLKRLAADTQYF
16	few	TRBJ2-5	TRBV5-1	TRBD2	TGCGCCAGCAGCCTGACTAGCGGGAGTACCCAAGAGACCCAGTACTTC	CASSLTSGSTQETQYF
15	few	TRBJ2-7	TRBV5-1	TRBD1	TGCGCCAGCAGCTTGGAACTCGGGACAGCCTACGAGCAGTACTTC	CASSLELGTAYEQYF
13	-	TRBJ2-4	TRBV11-3	-	TGTGCCAGCAGCTTAGAGGTCCACGAGAGACAGTACTTC	CASSLEVHERQYF
16	-	TRBJ2-1	TRBV4-1	TRBD1	TGCGCCAGCAGCCAACCAACAGGGGGCCGGCGCAATGAGCAGTTCTTC	CASSQPTGGRRNEQFF
14	few	TRBJ1-5	TRBV2	-	TGTGCCAGCACCGGAGAGCAGGGGAGTCAGCCCCAGCATTTT	CASTGEQGSQPQHF
13	-	TRBJ2-7	TRBV29-1	-	TGCAGCGTTGAAGTTTTTCACTCCTACGAGCAGTACTTC	CSVEVFHSYEQYF
18	-	TRBJ2-2	TRBV4-2	-	TGTGCCAGCAGCCAAGATTGGGGGACCTTGGGTCGCGCAGGGGAGCTGTTTTTT	CASSQDWGTLGRAGELFF
16	-	TRBJ1-5	TRBV12-3/TRBV12-4	-	TGTGCCAGCAGTTTCGGTGCCAAGTTTAGCAATCAGCCCCAGCATTTT	CASSFGAKFSNQPQHF
17	few	TRBJ2-2	TRBV7-8	TRBD1	TGTGCCAGCAGCTCCGCACGGGACAGGGGGCGGTCCGGGGAGCTGTTTTTT	CASSSARDRGRSGELFF
14	few	TRBJ1-2	TRBV5-6	-	TGTGCCAGCAGCTTCCTCAGGGGAGGCTATGGCTACACCTTC	CASSFLRGGYGYTF
16	-	TRBJ2-1	TRBV7-2	TRBD2	TGTGCCAGCAGCTTAACCCCGGGACTAGCCTACAATGAGCAGTTCTTC	CASSLTPGLAYNEQFF
15	few	TRBJ1-4	TRBV7-9	-	TGTGCCAGCAGCTTATCGGGCGTACCTAATGAAAAACTGTTTTTT	CASSLSGVPNEKLFF
18	-	TRBJ2-3	TRBV5-4	-	TGTGCCAGCAGCTCCATAAGTGGTCATAGTAGCACCACAGATACGCAGTATTTT	CASSSISGHSSTTDTQYF
14	few	TRBJ2-7	TRBV5-5	-	TGTGCCAGCAGCCTGGCGGGAAGTTGGTACGAGCAGTACTTC	CASSLAGSWYEQYF
14	-	TRBJ2-3	TRBV18	TRBD1	TGTGCCAGCTCACCGGACAGGTTATCAGATACGCAGTATTTT	CASSPDRLSDTQYF
13	-	TRBJ2-7	TRBV12-5	-	TGTGCTAGTGGAACAGGGACGGGTATCGAGCAGTACTTC	CASGTGTGIEQYF
13	-	TRBJ2-7	TRBV12-3/TRBV12-4	-	TGTGCCAGCAGTCTCTCACGGGCGAGGGAGCAGTACTTC	CASSLSRAREQYF
19	-	TRBJ2-3	TRBV11-1	-	TGTGCCAGCAGCTTAATTATCGATTACCGACAGCGTTCCACAGATACGCAGTATTTT	CASSLIIDYRQRSTDTQYF
16	few	TRBJ1-2	TRBV6-2/TRBV6-3	TRBD1	TGTGCCAGCAGTTTTGCCGGGACAGGGTTTAACTATGGCTACACCTTC	CASSFAGTGFNYGYTF
13	few	TRBJ1-1	TRBV29-1	TRBD1	TGCAGCGTCGAGGGACAGGTGAACACTGAAGCTTTCTTT	CSVEGQVNTEAFF